This T cell receptor beta chain was recorded in a study of CD8+ T cells in alopecia areata (dated by TCRdb to 2016 to 2018). With respect to the entire study: Treated patients were enrolled in an open-label pilot trial of oral tofacitinib, 5 to 10 mg twice daily, for moderate-to-severe alopecia areata. Amplification of TCRbeta CDR3 regions was done by immunoSEQ multiplex PCR using 35 Vbeta forward primers and 13 Jbeta reverse primers. In both human patients and the C3H/HeJ mouse model, the study applied high-throughput TCRbeta sequencing to look at T cell clonal expansion in alopecia areata. On the human side, TCRbeta sequencing was run on scalp tissue and on sorted CD4+ and CD8+ peripheral blood T cells from healthy controls and from alopecia areata patients with either patchy or totalis/universalis disease. The SALT score, which quantifies the percentage of affected scalp surface area, was used to measure disease severity in treated patients. Scalp clonality was compared across normal scalp (n=4), patchy alopecia areata scalp (n=8), and alopecia totalis/universalis scalp (n=8). Patients stayed on tofacitinib for 6 to 18 months and then had 6 months of follow-up off drug so that delayed response and recurrence could be assessed. Biopsies were taken from tofacitinib-treated patients at baseline and at 4 and 24 weeks of treatment, and a later scalp biopsy was taken in several of the tofacitinib-treated patients. RNA was obtained with the PAXgene miRNA kit for fixed scalp, the miRNeasy kit for PBMCs, and the RNeasy kit for mouse skin. Points the paper makes about the study in general: Compared with normal scalp, lesional scalp had higher clonality and more expanded CD8+ clones, particularly in alopecia totalis/universalis, a pattern that suggests antigenic drive. Many expanded lesional clones persisted in scalp and blood during tofacitinib treatment, which may partly explain relapse after stopping treatment. TCR sequences shared between patients were less clear than in mice, possibly partly because of HLA diversity in the patient population. Because the treated cohort was small and had just a single nonresponder, larger studies are needed to establish links between baseline CD8+ expansion and response. Scalp TCR repertoire analysis is complicated because resident alphabeta T cells in normal human skin are also sequenced, whereas mouse skin is dominated by gammadelta T cells. With tofacitinib, both scalp clonality and the number of expanded CD8+ clones among the top 100 scalp clones went down significantly.

The library was prepared using the immunoSEQ multiplex PCR assay. For TCR sequencing, RNA was extracted from every sample and reverse transcribed into cDNA to serve as template. SuperScript III was used for first-strand cDNA synthesis, primed with a 2:1 mix of oligo-dT and random hexamers. A synthetic immune receptor repertoire was used to measure amplification bias, and any remaining bias was corrected computationally. In the source study's methods: Raw reads were preprocessed to remove errors, and CDR3 was defined according to IMGT conventions as the region from the conserved cysteine to phenylalanine. Clonality was computed by normalizing Shannon entropy by log2 of the number of productive unique TCRs and subtracting the result from 1. Whether each scalp clone was CD4 or CD8 was inferred by checking scalp TCRbeta sequences against the CD4 and CD8 repertoires from sorted blood. Not all clones reach the TCRdb copy of this immuneACCESS table, which keeps in-frame sequences only. Checked studies attribute under half of the gap to unresolved V genes and leave the rest unexplained. The V and J calls and clone size were taken over from that table, and D and trimming were inferred from the DNA. Within this sample are 190,000 or so clones, with roughly 60% of them counted one time only. The top ten constitute under 7% of the sample.

V gives up 3 bases and J gives up 9 bases, and the segment between their germline ends measures 21 bases. Sequences ENHRY (CDR1) and SYGVKD (CDR2) are obtained from the germline V gene. The CDR3 runs 16 amino acids, cysteine and phenylalanine included. Only the CDR3 part of the read is kept: 48 bases, read in frame from the first base. In the case of this clone: Its specific antigen is unknown. No much larger clone is present one base from it, and per-base qualities are unavailable.

The sample's time point label, in plain terms: roughly 24 weeks on oral tofacitinib. The treatment or condition tag for this specimen amounts to: oral pan-JAK inhibitor, 5-10 mg twice daily. Lesional scalp punch biopsies and peripheral blood were collected from alopecia areata patients. PBMCs were separated by density centrifugation and stained for CD3, CD4 and CD8, after which CD4+ and CD8+ T cells were sorted on a FACSAria. The receptor was isolated from a human donor with alopecia areata. The chain couples TRBV10-3 to TRBJ2-1; the D gene is possibly TRBD1 or TRBD2, with 5 bases matching each. The starting material was CD4+ T cells sorted from blood, obtained at week 24, from a patient treated with tofacitinib. The CDR3: CAISEPTGPSTPEQFF. The bases are TGTGCCATCAGTGAACCGACGGGACCCAGTACACCTGAGCAGTTCTTC.